The source of this TCR beta chain is a study of blood T cell repertoires in COVID-19. About the research overall: Samples taken during acute and convalescent COVID-19 were collected in the United States, Italy and Spain. PBMCs, B-cell-depleted T cells, or T cells provided the cDNA or gDNA that made up the material.

Original data processing: Amplification of reference gene primers was used by the study to estimate nucleated cell counts. The data were produced by immunoSEQ multiplex PCR, yet TCRdb's version contains in-frame clones alone and is incomplete. V and J calls and clone size are those listed in that table; D and trimming were worked out from the DNA. The sample has 100,000 to 150,000 clones; around 89% are singletons. V shed 3 bases and J 8 bases; nucleotides not matched to a gene: 12. The length of the CDR3 is 16 residues. In germline, CDR1 is MDHEN, CDR2 SYDVKM. This rearrangement joins TRBV28 to TRBJ1-3; 8 bases are shared with TRBD1. The sample consisted of peripheral blood. The sequence derives from a man between 50 and 59 years old with active or convalescent COVID-19. CDR3 in amino acids: CASSFQGAGGPDTIYF. The CDR3, as DNA: TGTGCCAGCAGTTTTCAAGGGGCAGGGGGCCCGGACACCATATATTTT.